These T cell receptor beta chains were read from a single sample in a study of T cell repertoires in cytomegalovirus infection. TCRdb processed the reads anew with MiXCR; each CDR3 protein has one entry. The data show 700,000 to 850,000 distinct CDR3 sequences, 32% seen once. These receptors have no identified antigens. Here the sequenced sample was cultured CD8+ T cells from PBMCs, taken from culture after CMV antigen stimulation. These receptors all come from a human donor in good health (CMV status not recorded). Some clones in this sample may be carry-over from other donors' samples. Each CDR3 is given with its conserved first and last residue. Each record gives: V gene, J gene, clone size, D gene, CDR3 protein, CDR3 DNA. The D gene is left open where the match is weak. For some rows the clone size is stated as once, few or many, or as a class when expanded; others skip it.

v_call: TRBV7-3; j_call: TRBJ1-5; clone_size: NA; d_call: TRBD1; cdr3_aa: CASSQGQGINQPQHF; cdr3_nt: TGTGCCAGCAGCCAGGGACAGGGGATAAATCAGCCCCAGCATTTT
v_call: TRBV7-2; j_call: TRBJ1-1; clone_size: many; d_call: NA; cdr3_aa: CASSLVPGANTEAFF; cdr3_nt: TGTGCCAGCAGCTTAGTCCCGGGGGCGAACACTGAAGCTTTCTTT
v_call: TRBV29-1; j_call: TRBJ2-1; clone_size: NA; d_call: TRBD2; cdr3_aa: CGVEDLPGLAGGLEYNEQFF; cdr3_nt: TGCGGCGTTGAAGATCTTCCGGGACTAGCGGGGGGACTAGAGTACAATGAGCAGTTCTTC
v_call: TRBV19; j_call: TRBJ1-5; clone_size: NA; d_call: NA; cdr3_aa: CASREGSNQPQHF; cdr3_nt: TGTGCCAGTAGGGAGGGGAGCAATCAGCCCCAGCATTTT
v_call: TRBV19; j_call: TRBJ2-2; clone_size: NA; d_call: NA; cdr3_aa: CAAGNTGELFF; cdr3_nt: TGTGCCGCCGGGAACACCGGGGAGCTGTTTTTT
v_call: TRBV4-2; j_call: TRBJ2-3; clone_size: few; d_call: TRBD2; cdr3_aa: CASSPAGGYTDTQYF; cdr3_nt: TGTGCCAGCAGCCCAGCGGGGGGGTACACAGATACGCAGTATTTT
v_call: TRBV19; j_call: TRBJ1-1; clone_size: many; d_call: NA; cdr3_aa: CASSMWGNTEAFF; cdr3_nt: TGTGCCAGTAGTATGTGGGGGAACACTGAAGCTTTCTTT
v_call: TRBV24-1; j_call: TRBJ1-6; clone_size: few; d_call: TRBD1; cdr3_aa: CATPHPHRGRNSPLHF; cdr3_nt: TGTGCCACCCCCCACCCCCACAGGGGAAGGAATTCACCCCTCCACTTT
v_call: TRBV7-6; j_call: TRBJ2-4; clone_size: many; d_call: NA; cdr3_aa: CASSLVPGGGDEAKNIQYF; cdr3_nt: TGTGCCAGCAGCTTAGTACCCGGGGGCGGAGATGAGGCCAAAAACATTCAGTACTTC
v_call: TRBV6-1; j_call: TRBJ1-1; clone_size: many; d_call: TRBD1; cdr3_aa: CASSETGGRTEAFF; cdr3_nt: TGTGCCAGCAGTGAAACAGGGGGTAGGACTGAAGCTTTCTTT
v_call: TRBV6-1; j_call: TRBJ2-5; clone_size: NA; d_call: NA; cdr3_aa: CASSEYPHQETQYF; cdr3_nt: TGTGCCAGCAGTGAATATCCCCACCAAGAGACCCAGTACTTC
v_call: TRBV6-6; j_call: TRBJ1-1; clone_size: NA; d_call: NA; cdr3_aa: CASSYSMGTMNTEAFF; cdr3_nt: TGTGCCAGCAGTTACTCGATGGGGACAATGAACACTGAAGCTTTCTTT
v_call: TRBV7-2; j_call: TRBJ2-3; clone_size: many; d_call: NA; cdr3_aa: CASSPRDSGASTDTQYF; cdr3_nt: TGTGCCAGCAGCCCCCGGGATAGCGGTGCAAGCACAGATACGCAGTATTTT
v_call: TRBV6-5; j_call: TRBJ1-2; clone_size: many; d_call: NA; cdr3_aa: CASSYGGPNYGYTF; cdr3_nt: TGTGCCAGCAGTTACGGGGGTCCCAACTATGGCTACACCTTC
v_call: TRBV27; j_call: TRBJ1-1; clone_size: NA; d_call: NA; cdr3_aa: CASSLSSRDTEAFF; cdr3_nt: TGTGCCAGCAGTTTATCCTCACGGGACACTGAAGCTTTCTTT
v_call: TRBV7-9; j_call: TRBJ1-5; clone_size: NA; d_call: NA; cdr3_aa: CASRTDSPNQPQHF; cdr3_nt: TGTGCCAGCAGGACCGACAGCCCGAATCAGCCCCAGCATTTT
v_call: TRBV7-9; j_call: TRBJ2-5; clone_size: many; d_call: NA; cdr3_aa: CASSPADQETQYF; cdr3_nt: TGTGCCAGCAGCCCGGCAGATCAAGAGACCCAGTACTTC
v_call: TRBV19; j_call: TRBJ1-1; clone_size: NA; d_call: TRBD1; cdr3_aa: CASRFTGEGTEAFF; cdr3_nt: TGTGCCAGTAGGTTTACAGGGGAAGGCACTGAAGCTTTCTTT
v_call: TRBV11-2; j_call: TRBJ2-1; clone_size: few; d_call: TRBD1; cdr3_aa: CASSLVGPGQGFSNEQFF; cdr3_nt: TGTGCCAGCAGCTTAGTGGGGCCGGGACAGGGCTTTAGCAATGAGCAGTTCTTC
v_call: TRBV6-2/TRBV6-3; j_call: TRBJ2-2; clone_size: few; d_call: TRBD1; cdr3_aa: CASSYEGAKSTGELFF; cdr3_nt: TGTGCCAGCAGTTACGAGGGGGCTAAGAGCACCGGGGAGCTGTTTTTT
v_call: TRBV6-2/TRBV6-3; j_call: TRBJ2-1; clone_size: NA; d_call: NA; cdr3_aa: CASSYSGGGANEQFF; cdr3_nt: TGTGCCAGCAGTTACTCGGGCGGAGGGGCCAATGAGCAGTTCTTC
v_call: TRBV6-6; j_call: TRBJ2-5; clone_size: few; d_call: NA; cdr3_aa: CASSLRLGGETQYF; cdr3_nt: TGTGCCAGCAGCCTCCGACTTGGGGGAGAGACCCAGTACTTC
v_call: TRBV19; j_call: TRBJ1-4; clone_size: few; d_call: NA; cdr3_aa: CASSMGRRGLFF; cdr3_nt: TGTGCCAGTAGTATGGGACGACGGGGACTGTTTTTT
v_call: TRBV2; j_call: TRBJ2-1; clone_size: NA; d_call: NA; cdr3_aa: CASSVSDSPRGNEQFF; cdr3_nt: TGTGCCAGCAGTGTATCGGACTCTCCAAGGGGCAATGAGCAGTTCTTC
v_call: TRBV14; j_call: TRBJ2-1; clone_size: NA; d_call: NA; cdr3_aa: CASSQRAREQFF; cdr3_nt: TGTGCCAGCAGCCAAAGGGCCCGTGAGCAGTTCTTC
v_call: TRBV27; j_call: TRBJ2-3; clone_size: few; d_call: TRBD2; cdr3_aa: CASGTSGGTTDYDTQYF; cdr3_nt: TGTGCCAGCGGGACTAGCGGGGGGACCACAGACTACGATACGCAGTATTTT